Listed below are T cell receptor beta chains from one sample, sequenced in a study of long-term antiretroviral therapy in people with HIV. Some clones are missing from TCRdb's copy, which holds only in-frame ones; the method was immunoSEQ multiplex PCR. The sample has about 33,000 clones; about three quarters are singletons. Here the sequenced sample was unsorted PBMCs, taken 2 years after starting antiretroviral therapy. Receptors originate from a woman aged 50 to 65 with HIV. The CDR3 runs from the conserved cysteine through the conserved F or W. Each record gives: clone size, D gene, V gene, J gene, CDR3 protein, CDR3 DNA. A D gene is named only where the DNA matches it firmly. Clone size is shown for a subset of rows, as once, few, many or a class of expanded clone.

.,TRBD2,TRBV6-1,TRBJ2-3,CASSDQSGGDTQYF,TGTGCCAGCAGTGATCAGAGCGGGGGTGATACGCAGTATTTT
once,TRBD1,TRBV19,TRBJ1-2,CASRTDRDYGYTF,TGTGCCAGTAGAACAGACAGGGACTATGGCTACACCTTC
few,.,TRBV7-6,TRBJ2-2,CASSPGLHTGELFF,TGTGCCAGCAGCCCGGGACTCCATACCGGGGAGCTGTTTTTT
.,TRBD1,TRBV27,TRBJ1-5,CASSLSGGQGSNQPQHF,TGTGCCAGCAGTTTATCTGGGGGACAGGGGAGCAATCAGCCCCAGCATTTT
.,.,TRBV9,TRBJ2-3,CASSLHRNNPDTQYF,TGTGCCAGCAGCCTTCACAGGAATAACCCAGATACGCAGTATTTT
.,.,TRBV5-1,TRBJ1-1,CASSLDRLRETEAFF,TGCGCCAGCAGCTTGGACAGGTTAAGGGAAACTGAAGCTTTCTTT
.,TRBD1,TRBV30,TRBJ2-3,CAWSRQGISDTQYF,TGTGCCTGGAGTCGACAGGGGATCTCAGATACGCAGTATTTT
.,TRBD1,TRBV27,TRBJ2-5,CASSQGQGFLETQYF,TGTGCCAGCAGTCAGGGACAGGGGTTCTTAGAGACCCAGTACTTC
.,.,TRBV6-1,TRBJ1-4,CASRSSGGKGEKLFF,TGTGCCAGCAGGTCCTCGGGGGGAAAGGGTGAAAAACTGTTTTTT
.,.,TRBV5-8,TRBJ1-5,CASSQPAGYSNQPQHF,TGTGCCAGCAGCCAGCCGGCAGGGTATAGCAATCAGCCCCAGCATTTT
medium-sized,TRBD1,TRBV30,TRBJ1-3,CAWSTGIGNTIYF,TGTGCCTGGTCGACAGGGATCGGAAACACCATATATTTT
.,.,TRBV27,TRBJ1-2,CASRKGYRENYGYTF,TGTGCCAGCAGGAAAGGTTACAGGGAGAACTATGGCTACACCTTC
.,TRBD1,TRBV5-8,TRBJ1-1,CASSNQGAEAFF,TGTGCCAGCAGCAATCAGGGGGCTGAAGCTTTCTTT
.,TRBD1,TRBV7-9,TRBJ2-2,CASSSGQGVTGELFF,TGTGCCAGCAGCTCCGGACAGGGGGTAACCGGGGAGCTGTTTTTT
.,.,TRBV19,TRBJ1-2,CASSKTTPGRGYTF,TGTGCCAGTAGCAAGACCACCCCTGGGAGAGGCTACACCTTC
once,TRBD1,TRBV7-8,TRBJ1-5,CASSLANRDSGNQPQHF,TGTGCCAGCAGCTTAGCCAACCGGGACAGTGGCAATCAGCCCCAGCATTTT
.,.,TRBV19,TRBJ1-1,CASSSGLLNTEAFF,TGTGCCAGTAGTAGCGGACTCCTGAACACTGAAGCTTTCTTT
.,.,TRBV5-1,TRBJ1-1,CASSGGTGIGTEAFF,TGCGCCAGCAGCGGAGGTACAGGGATAGGAACTGAAGCTTTCTTT
.,.,TRBV6-4,TRBJ1-6,CASSGFYNSPLHF,TGTGCCAGCAGTGGCTTCTATAATTCACCCCTCCACTTT
.,.,TRBV4-1,TRBJ1-1,CASSQREGTEAFF,TGCGCCAGCAGCCAAAGAGAGGGTACTGAAGCTTTCTTT